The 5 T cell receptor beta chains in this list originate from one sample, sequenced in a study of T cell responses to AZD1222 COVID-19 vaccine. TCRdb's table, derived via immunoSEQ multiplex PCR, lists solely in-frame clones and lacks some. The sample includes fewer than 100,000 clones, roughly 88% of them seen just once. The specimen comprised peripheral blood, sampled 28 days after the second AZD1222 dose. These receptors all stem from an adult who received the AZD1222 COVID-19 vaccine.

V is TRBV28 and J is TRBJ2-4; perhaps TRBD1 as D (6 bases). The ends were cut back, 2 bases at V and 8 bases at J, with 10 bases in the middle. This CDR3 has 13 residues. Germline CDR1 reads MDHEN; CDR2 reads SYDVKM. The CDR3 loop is CASSLPGDDIQYF. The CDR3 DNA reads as TGTGCCAGCAGTTTACCAGGGGATGACATTCAGTACTTC.

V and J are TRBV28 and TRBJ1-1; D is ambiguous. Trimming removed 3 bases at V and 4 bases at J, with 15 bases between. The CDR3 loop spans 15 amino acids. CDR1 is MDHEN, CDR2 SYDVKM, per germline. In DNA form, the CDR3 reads TGTGCCAGCAGTTTGGCGCCTTATATGGCCACTGAAGCTTTCTTT. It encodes CASSLAPYMATEAFF.

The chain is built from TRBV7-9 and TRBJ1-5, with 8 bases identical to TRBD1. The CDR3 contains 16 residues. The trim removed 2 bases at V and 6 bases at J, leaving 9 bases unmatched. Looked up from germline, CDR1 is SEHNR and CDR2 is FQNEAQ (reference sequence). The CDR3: CASSLSRQGAGQPQHF. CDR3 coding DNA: TGTGCCAGCAGCTTATCCCGGCAGGGGGCAGGTCAGCCCCAGCATTTT.

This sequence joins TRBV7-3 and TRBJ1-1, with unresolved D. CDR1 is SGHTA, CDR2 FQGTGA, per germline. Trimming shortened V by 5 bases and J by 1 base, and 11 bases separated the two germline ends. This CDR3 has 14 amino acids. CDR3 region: CASSPTSRNTEAFF. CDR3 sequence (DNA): TGTGCCAGCAGCCCTACCAGCCGGAACACTGAAGCTTTCTTT.

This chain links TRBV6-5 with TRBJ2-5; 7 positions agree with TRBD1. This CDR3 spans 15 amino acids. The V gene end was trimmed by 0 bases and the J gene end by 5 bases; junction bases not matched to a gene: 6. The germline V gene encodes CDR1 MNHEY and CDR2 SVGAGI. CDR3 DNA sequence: TGTGCCAGCAGTTACTCGACAGGGCCGGGTGAGACCCAGTACTTC. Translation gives CASSYSTGPGETQYF.